Listed below are T cell receptor beta chains from one sample, sequenced in a study of blood T cell repertoires in COVID-19. Some clones are missing from TCRdb's copy, which holds only in-frame ones; the method was immunoSEQ multiplex PCR. The sample carries more than 65,000 clones, approximately 82% recorded once. Sequencing used peripheral blood. Receptors originate from a woman aged 45-65 years with acute or convalescent COVID-19. The CDR3 runs from the conserved cysteine through the conserved F or W. The D gene is left open where the match is weak. A clone size is listed for some rows: how often the clone was seen (once, few, many), or a class if it is expanded.

v_call	clone_size	d_call	j_call	cdr3_length	cdr3_nt	cdr3_aa
TRBV6-1	few	TRBD1	TRBJ1-4	14	TGTGCCAGCAGCCAAGACAGGGATGGTGAAAAACTGTTTTTT	CASSQDRDGEKLFF
TRBV19	.	TRBD2	TRBJ2-5	14	TGTGCCAGTAGTATTGGGGCGGGAGCGGAGACCCAGTACTTC	CASSIGAGAETQYF
TRBV7-2	few	TRBD2	TRBJ2-7	18	TGTGCCAGCAGCTCCGGTCGTAGCGGGAGGGGGACCCTCTACGAGCAGTACTTC	CASSSGRSGRGTLYEQYF
TRBV19	.	TRBD1	TRBJ2-3	15	TGTGCCAGTAGTATATCCGGGACAGGGACAGATACGCAGTATTTT	CASSISGTGTDTQYF
TRBV28	.	.	TRBJ1-2	12	TGTGCCAGCAACTCCCCCCTCTATGGCTACACCTTC	CASNSPLYGYTF
TRBV25-1	few	.	TRBJ2-7	12	TGTGCCAGCAGTGAATCCGGGAAGGAACAGTACTTC	CASSESGKEQYF
TRBV2	.	.	TRBJ2-7	13	TGTGCCAGCAGTGATTCGGGGACCTACGAGCAGTACTTC	CASSDSGTYEQYF
TRBV28	once	.	TRBJ1-6	13	TGTGCCAGCACCCTAGGGGCCGGCTCACCCCTCCACTTT	CASTLGAGSPLHF
TRBV19	few	TRBD1	TRBJ2-5	14	TGTGCCAGTAGCCGGGACAGCCGCCAAGAGACCCAGTACTTC	CASSRDSRQETQYF
TRBV12-3/TRBV12-4	.	.	TRBJ2-5	12	TGTGCCAGCAGCCGGAGGGAAGAGACCCAGTACTTC	CASSRREETQYF
TRBV9	.	.	TRBJ1-6	14	TGTGCCAGCAGCGTAGGTCCAGGGGATTCACCCCTCCACTTT	CASSVGPGDSPLHF
TRBV5-1	.	.	TRBJ2-3	15	TGCGCCAGCAGCTCGAGGGAGTCCCCGGCAGATACGCAGTATTTT	CASSSRESPADTQYF
TRBV18	.	.	TRBJ2-5	13	TGTGCCAGCTCACCTTTAGCGGAAGAGACCCAGTACTTC	CASSPLAEETQYF
TRBV5-4	few	TRBD2	TRBJ2-2	16	TGTGCCAGCAGCTTGTCACTAGCGTCGAACACCGGGGAGCTGTTTTTT	CASSLSLASNTGELFF
TRBV7-3	few	.	TRBJ2-1	13	TGTGCCAGCAGTGAACAGCCAAACAATGAGCAGTTCTTC	CASSEQPNNEQFF
TRBV1	few	.	TRBJ2-7	17	TGCACCAGCAGCCACGGACTAGCGGGAGTAGGCTCCTACGAGCAGTACTTC	CTSSHGLAGVGSYEQYF
TRBV19	.	.	TRBJ1-5	14	TGTGCCAGTCGCAGGGTAAATGGCAATCAGCCCCAGCATTTT	CASRRVNGNQPQHF
TRBV28	.	.	TRBJ2-5	13	TGTGCCAGCAGTTTGTTGCGGCAAGAGACCCAGTACTTC	CASSLLRQETQYF
TRBV9	.	.	TRBJ1-1	14	TGTGCCAGCAGCGTAGGGACACCGCCTACTGAAGCTTTCTTT	CASSVGTPPTEAFF
TRBV6-5	few	TRBD1	TRBJ1-5	15	TGTGCCAGCAGATATATTCGGGACAGAAATCAGCCCCAGCATTTT	CASRYIRDRNQPQHF
TRBV5-1	.	TRBD1	TRBJ1-6	15	TGCGCCAGCAGCGACGGACAGGGTTACAATTCACCCCTCCACTTT	CASSDGQGYNSPLHF
TRBV5-4	.	.	TRBJ2-2	15	TGTGCCAGCAGCTTGGGAGGGCCGAGCACCGGGGAGCTGTTTTTT	CASSLGGPSTGELFF
TRBV5-4	.	TRBD1	TRBJ1-2	14	TGTGCCAGCAGCTCGGGGACAGGGGTTCATGGCTACACCTTC	CASSSGTGVHGYTF
TRBV21-1	.	.	TRBJ1-2	18	TGTGCCAGCAGCAAAGAGGGTTATTGTCCGGGACAGCACTATGGCTACACCTTC	CASSKEGYCPGQHYGYTF
TRBV10-3	.	.	TRBJ2-7	13	TGTGCCATCAAGCTAGGGGCCGGCTACGAGCAGTACTTC	CAIKLGAGYEQYF
TRBV29-1	few	.	TRBJ2-2	15	TGCAGCGTTGAAGACAGGGGACGAGGCACCGGGGAGCTGTTTTTT	CSVEDRGRGTGELFF